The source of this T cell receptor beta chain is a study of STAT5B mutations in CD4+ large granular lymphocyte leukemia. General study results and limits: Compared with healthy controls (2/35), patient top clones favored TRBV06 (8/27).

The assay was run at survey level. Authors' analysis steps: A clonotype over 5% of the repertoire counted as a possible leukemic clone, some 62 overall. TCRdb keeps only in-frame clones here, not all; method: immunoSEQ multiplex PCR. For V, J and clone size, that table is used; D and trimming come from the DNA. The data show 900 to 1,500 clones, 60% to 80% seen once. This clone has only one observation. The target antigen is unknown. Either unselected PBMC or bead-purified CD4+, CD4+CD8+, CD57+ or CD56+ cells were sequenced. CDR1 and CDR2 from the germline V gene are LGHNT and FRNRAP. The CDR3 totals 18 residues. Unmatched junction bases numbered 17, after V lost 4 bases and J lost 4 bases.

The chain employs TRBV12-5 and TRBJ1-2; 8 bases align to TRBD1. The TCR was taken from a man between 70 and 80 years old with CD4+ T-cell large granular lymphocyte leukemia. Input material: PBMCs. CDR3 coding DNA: TGTGCTAGTGGTTCCCCCCCGGGACAGGTCCACCGAGTCTATGGCTACACCTTC. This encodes CASGSPPGQVHRVYGYTF. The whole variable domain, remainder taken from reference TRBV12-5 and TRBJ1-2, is DARVTQTPRHKVTEMGQEVTMRCQPILGHNTVFWYRQTMMQGLELLAYFRNRAPLDDSGMPKDRFSAEMPDATLATLKIQPSEPRDSAVYFCASGSPPGQVHRVYGYTFGSGTRLTVV.